Sequencing of this T cell receptor beta chain was carried out in a study of OX40 agonist ivuxolimab in advanced cancers. CDR1 is SEHNR and CDR2 is FQNEAQ in the germline V gene (reference sequence). Trimming removed 5 bases from V and 0 bases from J; junction bases left unmatched: 6. This CDR3 contains 15 residues. The assay was immunoSEQ multiplex PCR, and TCRdb's table has in-frame clones only and misses some. The table has some 45,000 clones, around 86% seen once. Source: CD4+ or CD8+ T cells sorted from blood, taken in a trial of the OX40 agonist ivuxolimab. The TCR was taken from an adult with an advanced solid tumor such as melanoma, head and neck, liver or kidney cancer. This chain links TRBV7-9 with TRBJ1-1; 7 nucleotides match TRBD1. CDR3 in amino acids: CASSRQGLLNTEAFF. In DNA form, the CDR3 reads TGTGCCAGCAGCCGACAGGGACTCTTGAACACTGAAGCTTTCTTT.